These T cell receptor beta chains were read from a single sample in a study of identical twins. TCRdb re-called the 5' RACE reads with MiXCR, one entry per CDR3 protein. The table includes approximately 620,000 distinct CDR3 sequences, less than 10% detected once. A further study also used this sample, focusing on yellow fever vaccine responses in identical twins.

The source material was PBMCs. The source is a woman under 30 in good health. Both conserved end residues are part of each CDR3. D genes are given only for firm matches. Part of the rows lack a size; the others show once, few, many or a class for expanded clones.

V gene	J gene	clone size	D gene	CDR3 protein	CDR3 DNA
TRBV28	TRBJ2-3	NA	TRBD2	CASSFSHQLAEDTDTQYF	TGTGCCAGCAGTTTCTCCCACCAACTAGCGGAGGACACAGATACGCAGTATTTT
TRBV3-1	TRBJ2-5	few	NA	CASSQGPGTETQYF	TGTGCCAGCAGCCAAGGGCCGGGGACGGAGACCCAGTACTTC
TRBV2	TRBJ2-3	NA	TRBD1	CASGDSYTDTQYF	TGTGCCAGCGGGGACAGTTATACAGATACGCAGTATTTT
TRBV4-3	TRBJ2-7	NA	TRBD2	CASSQERQREGYEQYF	TGCGCCAGCAGCCAAGAGAGACAGCGGGAGGGCTACGAGCAGTACTTC
TRBV29-1	TRBJ2-1	NA	TRBD2	CSVVSGGPNEQFF	TGCAGCGTTGTGAGCGGGGGGCCCAATGAGCAGTTCTTC
TRBV7-3	TRBJ2-1	NA	TRBD1	CASSLSGGVLPYEQFF	TGTGCCAGCAGCTTGTCAGGGGGCGTCCTGCCTTATGAGCAGTTCTTC
TRBV28	TRBJ2-1	few	NA	CASSLTPGRQPYNEQFF	TGTGCCAGCAGCCTCACCCCGGGACGGCAGCCATACAATGAGCAGTTCTTC
TRBV4-1	TRBJ2-7	NA	TRBD1	CASSPKDRASYEQYF	TGCGCCAGCAGCCCCAAGGACAGGGCATCCTACGAGCAGTACTTC
TRBV20-1	TRBJ2-1	many	TRBD2	CSARQRTSARVGQFF	TGCAGTGCTAGACAGCGGACTAGCGCCCGGGTAGGGCAGTTCTTC
TRBV7-2	TRBJ2-5	NA	NA	CASSLGMGTQYF	TGTGCCAGCAGCTTGGGGATGGGGACCCAGTACTTC
TRBV4-1	TRBJ2-7	few	TRBD2	CASSQEASGSYEQYF	TGCGCCAGCAGCCAAGAGGCTAGCGGGAGTTACGAGCAGTACTTC
TRBV2	TRBJ2-3	NA	TRBD2	CANRLGTSGVRDTQYF	TGTGCCAACAGACTCGGGACTAGCGGCGTTAGGGATACGCAGTATTTT
TRBV7-6	TRBJ2-1	few	TRBD2	CASSLSAGLIINNEQFF	TGTGCCAGCAGCTTGAGCGCGGGACTAATCATTAACAATGAGCAGTTCTTC
TRBV7-9	TRBJ2-7	NA	NA	CASSSRGGADYEQYF	TGTGCCAGCAGCTCTAGAGGCGGGGCCGACTACGAGCAGTACTTC
TRBV28	TRBJ2-4	few	NA	CASSSPPWGNIQYF	TGTGCCAGCAGTTCTCCCCCTTGGGGGAACATTCAGTACTTC
TRBV29-1	TRBJ1-2	few	TRBD1	CSVEADRGRGGYTF	TGCAGCGTTGAAGCAGACAGGGGGCGTGGTGGCTACACCTTC
TRBV9	TRBJ2-1	few	TRBD1	CASSARDSNNEQFF	TGTGCCAGCAGCGCTAGGGACAGCAACAATGAGCAGTTCTTC
TRBV29-1	TRBJ1-1	few	NA	CSVDPSGGSLNTEAFF	TGCAGCGTTGACCCCTCGGGTGGCAGCCTGAACACTGAAGCTTTCTTT
TRBV28	TRBJ2-7	many	NA	CASSPRLEPSYEQYF	TGTGCCAGCAGCCCAAGACTAGAGCCCTCCTACGAGCAGTACTTC
TRBV7-3	TRBJ2-1	NA	NA	CASSPGLRGNEQFF	TGTGCCAGCAGCCCGGGACTGAGGGGCAATGAGCAGTTCTTC
TRBV6-2/TRBV6-3	TRBJ2-7	NA	TRBD1	CASSPPGQVRIGYDQYF	TGTGCCAGCAGTCCCCCGGGACAGGTCCGAATCGGCTACGATCAGTACTTC
TRBV11-2	TRBJ2-7	many	TRBD1	CASSLGAGTGAREQYF	TGTGCCAGCAGCTTAGGTGCTGGGACAGGGGCCCGAGAGCAGTACTTC
TRBV12-3/TRBV12-4	TRBJ2-1	many	TRBD2	CASSLSSGSRNEQFF	TGTGCCAGCAGTTTATCCAGCGGGAGTCGGAATGAGCAGTTCTTC
TRBV4-2	TRBJ2-1	few	TRBD2	CASSPNSGGASYNEQFF	TGTGCCAGCAGCCCCAATAGCGGGGGGGCTTCCTACAATGAGCAGTTCTTC
TRBV5-1	TRBJ2-1	NA	NA	CASSPEPTSSYNEQFF	TGCGCCAGCAGCCCGGAACCGACGAGCTCCTACAATGAGCAGTTCTTC
TRBV6-5	TRBJ1-6	many	NA	CASSSKAGSPLHF	TGTGCCAGCAGTTCTAAGGCCGGCTCACCCCTCCACTTT
TRBV15	TRBJ2-7	NA	NA	CATSRDFWSYEQYF	TGTGCCACCAGCAGAGATTTCTGGTCCTACGAGCAGTACTTC
TRBV12-3/TRBV12-4	TRBJ2-1	many	NA	CASSSRAGTSRFNEQFF	TGTGCCAGCAGTTCGCGCGCCGGGACATCCCGATTCAATGAGCAGTTCTTC
TRBV6-1	TRBJ1-5	few	TRBD1	CASTRDREYNQAQHF	TGTGCCAGCACCAGGGACAGGGAATACAATCAGGCCCAGCATTTT
TRBV6-5	TRBJ2-7	many	TRBD1	CASSYRLGQGESYEQYF	TGTGCCAGCAGTTACCGATTGGGACAGGGGGAATCCTACGAGCAGTACTTC
TRBV2	TRBJ2-1	NA	TRBD1	CASHFQTGVRIEQFF	TGTGCCAGCCATTTTCAGACAGGGGTAAGGATTGAGCAGTTCTTC
TRBV10-3	TRBJ2-1	few	NA	CAISPSVGYNEQFF	TGTGCCATCAGTCCCTCGGTGGGCTACAATGAGCAGTTCTTC
TRBV7-9	TRBJ2-7	many	NA	CASSSASEYEQYF	TGTGCCAGCAGCTCCGCTAGCGAGTACGAGCAGTACTTC
TRBV9	TRBJ2-1	NA	NA	CASSGSHYNEQFF	TGTGCCAGCAGCGGATCTCACTACAATGAGCAGTTCTTC
TRBV24-1	TRBJ1-5	NA	TRBD1	CATSDLRHRGNSNQPQHF	TGTGCCACCAGTGATTTGCGGCACAGGGGAAATAGCAATCAGCCCCAGCATTTT
TRBV5-5	TRBJ2-2	NA	TRBD2	CASPVRAGALNTGELFF	TGTGCCAGCCCAGTTAGGGCGGGAGCGTTGAACACCGGGGAGCTGTTTTTT
TRBV4-3	TRBJ2-2	many	NA	CASSQDRQVLTGELFF	TGCGCCAGCAGCCAAGATCGGCAAGTTCTCACCGGGGAGCTGTTTTTT